This TCR beta chain was sequenced during a study of post-analysis software for immune sequencing data. The study, taken as a whole, reports: Patients used roughly five TRBV segments, including TRBV5-6, TRBV5-1 and TRBV20-1, more often than controls. When compared against controls, multiple sclerosis patients showed significantly lower normalized Chao1 diversity. When the samples were clustered directly with F measure, those that had been prepared in the same batch showed strong co-clustering.

Germline CDR1 is SGHRS and CDR2 is YFSETQ. The CDR3 totals 14 residues. As for this clonotype: Its antigen is unidentified. One junction end does not reproduce the germline sequence, and a read error may be involved.

Unique-molecular-identifier-tagged TCR beta cDNA libraries were used. Each sample of roughly 0.9 to 11 million input T cells yielded 500,000 or so cDNA molecules, so each molecule approximated one T cell. TCRdb redid the calling of the PCR reads with MiXCR, one entry per CDR3 protein. Among 380,000 or so distinct CDR3 sequences listed, roughly 38% were seen once. This TCR was sampled from a girl aged 5-17 years with multiple sclerosis. V and J are TRBV5-1 and TRBJ1-1, with D unresolved. The specimen sequenced was blood. The CDR3 DNA is TGCGCCAGCAGCTCGGAAAGGGCAAACATTGAAGCTTTCTTT. Protein sequence: CASSSERANIEAFF.